The rows below give T cell receptor beta chains drawn from one sample of a study of T cells in Graves' hyperthyroidism and ophthalmopathy. Each CDR3 protein gets one entry after TCRdb re-called the multiplex PCR reads with MiXCR. This sample has 45,000 or so distinct CDR3 sequences, with 45% to 50% found just once. Sequencing used peripheral blood or thyroid tissue (not recorded which). The receptors here all came from a woman between 50 and 59 years old with Graves' hyperthyroidism. Both conserved end residues are part of each CDR3. A D gene is named only where the DNA matches it firmly. Size is omitted from some rows. Given values are once, few, many or a class for expanded clones.

abundance | j_gene | v_gene | d_gene | len | CDR3nt | CDR3aa
- | TRBJ2-5 | TRBV29-1 | TRBD2 | 12 | TGCAGCGTCGTCGGCGGGGGGGAGACCCAGTACTTC | CSVVGGGETQYF
- | TRBJ1-2 | TRBV7-9 | TRBD1 | 14 | TGTGCCAGCAGCTTCCCGGGACAGGCTTATGGCTACACCTTC | CASSFPGQAYGYTF
many | TRBJ2-2 | TRBV29-1 | TRBD1 | 16 | TGCAGCGGCCTGAAATGGACAGGGGGCGCCCTCGGGGAGCTGTTTTTT | CSGLKWTGGALGELFF
- | TRBJ2-3 | TRBV6-5 | TRBD2 | 14 | TGTGCCAGCAGTTATCGGCGGGGGGAAGATACGCAGTATTTT | CASSYRRGEDTQYF
few | TRBJ1-1 | TRBV30 | - | 15 | TGTGCCTCCCTCCTAAGATCCGGGACTAACACTGAAGCTTTCTTT | CASLLRSGTNTEAFF
- | TRBJ2-7 | TRBV20-1 | - | 13 | TGCAGTGCTAGAGGACAGAGCTCCTACGAGCAGTACTTC | CSARGQSSYEQYF
- | TRBJ2-7 | TRBV20-1 | TRBD1 | 14 | TGCAGTGCTTCAGGACAGGGGAGCCCCTACGAGCAATACTTC | CSASGQGSPYEQYF
many | TRBJ1-5 | TRBV24-1 | TRBD1 | 16 | TGTGCCACCAGTGACAACGTGGGACAGGGGAGTCAGCCCCAGCATTTT | CATSDNVGQGSQPQHF
- | TRBJ2-5 | TRBV6-5 | TRBD2 | 16 | TGTGCCAGCAGACCCGGGACTAGCGGGAGCCGAGAGACCCAGTACTTC | CASRPGTSGSRETQYF
few | TRBJ2-2 | TRBV5-1 | - | 14 | TGCGCCAGCAGCTTGGTGTCGAACACCGGGGAGCTGTTTTTT | CASSLVSNTGELFF
many | TRBJ1-3 | TRBV12-3/TRBV12-4 | TRBD1 | 17 | TGTGCCAGCAGTTTAAGACAGGGCCACTTCTATGGAAACACCATATATTTT | CASSLRQGHFYGNTIYF
- | TRBJ1-5 | TRBV10-2 | - | 13 | TGCGCCAGCAGTGAAATCAACTATCAGCCCCAGCATTTT | CASSEINYQPQHF
- | TRBJ2-3 | TRBV10-3 | TRBD2 | 17 | TGTGCCATCAGTGAGTCAAGCGGGAGGGCCGACACAGATACGCAGTATTTT | CAISESSGRADTDTQYF
- | TRBJ2-7 | TRBV15 | - | 15 | TGTGCTACCAGCAGCAGTACCCTGGGAATCTACGAGCAGTACTTC | CATSSSTLGIYEQYF
many | TRBJ2-7 | TRBV20-1 | TRBD2 | 15 | TGCAGTGCTAGAGCCTCTAGCGGGAGCCCCCGGGGGCAGTACTTC | CSARASSGSPRGQYF
- | TRBJ2-7 | TRBV7-3 | TRBD1 | 15 | TGTGCCAGCAGCATCAGACAGGGAACATCCGACGAGCAGTACTTC | CASSIRQGTSDEQYF
- | TRBJ1-4 | TRBV27 | - | 15 | TGTGCCAGCTGGCGTAGGGGGGCTCCATATGAAAAACTGTTTTTT | CASWRRGAPYEKLFF
- | TRBJ2-7 | TRBV10-3 | TRBD2 | 15 | TGTGCCATCAGTGCGCAGGGAGGGAGCTCCTACGAGCAGTACTTC | CAISAQGGSSYEQYF
medium-sized | TRBJ1-6 | TRBV10-3 | - | 15 | TGTGCCATCAGTGAGATCAGCTCCTATAATTCACCCCTCCACTTT | CAISEISSYNSPLHF
- | TRBJ2-7 | TRBV6-5 | - | 16 | TGTGCCAGCACCTACGGGGCAGGGCGGCTCACCTACGAGCAGTACTTC | CASTYGAGRLTYEQYF